This is a list of T cell receptor beta chains from one sample in a study of blood T cell repertoires in COVID-19. TCRdb keeps only in-frame clones here, not all; method: immunoSEQ multiplex PCR. The table lists just over 35,000 clones, approximately 75% of them singletons. Input material: peripheral blood. Receptor source: a human donor in a cohort sampled during active or convalescent COVID-19. The donor label of this sample is uncertain. CDR3s include the opening cysteine and the closing phenylalanine or tryptophan. The D gene is left open where the match is weak. Clone size is stated in some rows and not others, as once, few, many or a class when expanded.

>TRBJ1-5|-|TRBV5-1|TRBD1
CASSLGQGASQPQHF
TGCGCCAGCAGCTTGGGACAGGGGGCGAGTCAGCCCCAGCATTTT
>TRBJ2-6|-|TRBV18|-
CASSPPIGGGANVLTF
TGTGCCAGCTCACCACCAATTGGAGGGGGGGCCAACGTCCTGACTTTC
>TRBJ2-2|-|TRBV2|TRBD2
CASRVRLAPNTGELFF
TGTGCCAGCAGGGTCAGACTAGCTCCGAACACCGGGGAGCTGTTTTTT
>TRBJ1-5|-|TRBV9|-
CASNQQGASNQPQHF
TGTGCCAGCAACCAACAGGGAGCGAGCAATCAGCCCCAGCATTTT
>TRBJ2-1|once|TRBV6-6|TRBD2
CASSAGEVNEQFF
TGTGCCAGCTCAGCGGGAGAAGTAAATGAGCAGTTCTTC
>TRBJ2-7|once|TRBV7-3|-
CASSLTGGLNYEQYF
TGTGCCAGCAGCTTAACGGGAGGCTTGAACTACGAGCAGTACTTC
>TRBJ1-4|-|TRBV18|-
CASSPYATGNEKLFF
TGTGCCAGCTCACCGTACGCAACCGGTAATGAAAAACTGTTTTTT
>TRBJ1-6|-|TRBV7-2|-
CASSLDGYNSPLHF
TGTGCCAGCAGCCTCGACGGGTATAATTCACCCCTCCACTTT
>TRBJ2-2|-|TRBV5-6|TRBD2
CASSLDEREGRGGELFF
TGTGCCAGCAGCTTGGATGAGCGGGAGGGCCGAGGCGGGGAGCTGTTTTTT
>TRBJ1-1|-|TRBV7-8|-
CASSRGGTEAFF
TGTGCCAGCAGCCGTGGGGGGACTGAAGCTTTCTTT
>TRBJ1-1|-|TRBV6-5|TRBD1
CASSSQGATEAFF
TGTGCCAGCAGTTCCCAGGGGGCAACTGAAGCTTTCTTT
>TRBJ2-7|-|TRBV3-1/TRBV3-2|TRBD2
CASSQALAGGMYF
TGTGCCAGCAGCCAAGCCCTAGCGGGAGGGATGTACTTC
>TRBJ2-1|-|TRBV7-3|-
CASSPEVYGNEQFF
TGTGCCAGCAGCCCCGAGGTTTACGGCAATGAGCAGTTCTTC
>TRBJ2-2|-|TRBV6-5|-
CASRLVENTGELFF
TGTGCCAGCAGACTAGTAGAGAACACCGGGGAGCTGTTTTTT
>TRBJ2-7|-|TRBV7-9|TRBD1
CASSSRQGHEQYF
TGTGCCAGCAGTTCGAGACAGGGACACGAGCAGTACTTC